This paragraph covers one T cell receptor (beta chain) sequence. Its specific antigen is unknown. No quality values exist for individual bases; no much larger clone is one base distant. Library method: PCR. Sequencing instrument: Illumina HiSeq 2500. To normalize quantification of the TCRbeta repertoire, the TCR libraries were built with molecular barcoding that relied on unique molecular identifiers. Using fastp trimming at Q25 and MiXCR clonotype assembly, TCRdb reanalyzed the public sequencing data and kept in-frame beta chains. CDR3 protein duplicates are merged, each entry listing the most common genes and DNA. A total of around 450,000 distinct CDR3 sequences appear in this sample, around 15% of them only once. Around 28% of the sample goes to the ten largest clones. The sample's treatment or condition, from its label and the paper: allogeneic hematopoietic cell transplantation with graft depleted of TCRalphabeta T cells and CD19 B cells. The children who served as transplant recipients had been given grafts of TCRalphabeta/CD19-depleted allogeneic hematopoietic cells.

V drops 4 bases and J drops 6 bases, leaving 13 bases in between. The CDR3 holds 13 amino acids from the cysteine to the phenylalanine. CDR3 DNA is the only sequence kept; it has 39 bases, read in frame from the first base. From the germline V gene, CDR1 is ENHRY and CDR2 is SYGVKD. The data were obtained in a study of T-cell reconstitution after alpha-beta-depleted transplantation in children (dated by TCRdb to 2016 to 2017). Describing the broader study: Using TCR repertoire profiling, the study followed T-cell immune reconstitution in a quantitative way in children after TCRalphabeta/CD19-depleted allogeneic hematopoietic cell transplantation.

Paper-wide results and their limitations: In some patients, high TCRbeta diversity at day 60 was attributed to recipient T cells and intrathymic progenitors that had survived conditioning. Hyperexpanded clone frequencies declined over subsequent months; after one year, T-cell counts and TCRbeta diversity were mostly attributed to newly produced T cells. The apparently early recovery of alphabetaT-cell counts about two months after transplant reportedly depended on only several hundred rapidly expanded clones that came from non-depleted graft cells.

This TCR was sampled from a boy under two years old who had a stem cell transplant for Wiskott-Aldrich syndrome, so the T cells may come from the graft donor. The source material was PBMCs, mostly from graft donor cells, sampled 360 days after TCRalphabeta/CD19-depleted stem cell transplant. This sequence uses TRBV10-3 and TRBJ2-7, and the D gene may be TRBD1, 6 bases matching. The nucleotides read TGTGCCATCAGTGGGACAGCGGCTGGCGAGCAGTACTTC. This yields the protein CAISGTAAGEQYF.